This record covers a single T cell receptor (beta chain). The repertoire was sequenced with immunoSEQ multiplex PCR; TCRdb's copy has only in-frame clones and lacks some. The sample contains around 130,000 clones, approximately 85% of which appear only once. This CDR3 spans 13 amino acids. Germline values: CDR1 LNHNV, CDR2 YYDKDF (reference sequence). The V segment lost 6 bases and the J segment 5 bases; nucleotides outside the gene matches: 5. These data belong to a study of blood T cell repertoires in COVID-19. The chain is built from TRBV15 and TRBJ2-5; TRBD1 aligns across 8 bases. The source material was peripheral blood. The origin of this receptor is a human donor in a cohort sampled during active COVID-19. In DNA, the CDR3 is TGTGCCACCAGGCAGGGGGCGCGGGAGACCCAGTACTTC. As protein: CATRQGARETQYF.